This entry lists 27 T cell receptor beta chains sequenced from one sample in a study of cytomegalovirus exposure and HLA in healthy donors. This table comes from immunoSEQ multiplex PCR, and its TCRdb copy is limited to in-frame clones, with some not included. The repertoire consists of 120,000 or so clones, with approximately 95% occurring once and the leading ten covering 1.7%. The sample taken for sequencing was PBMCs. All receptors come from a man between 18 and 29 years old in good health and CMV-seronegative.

CDR3 sequence: CASSTRTSGGTDTQYF. Here the CDR3 DNA reads TGTGCCAGCAGCACCCGGACTAGCGGGGGCACAGATACGCAGTATTTT. The V call is TRBV7-3, the J call TRBJ2-3; 12 positions match TRBD2. V was pared by 5 bases and J by 1 base, with 4 bases of the junction left unmatched. Per the germline V gene, CDR1 is SGHTA and CDR2 is FQGTGA. This CDR3 contains 16 residues.

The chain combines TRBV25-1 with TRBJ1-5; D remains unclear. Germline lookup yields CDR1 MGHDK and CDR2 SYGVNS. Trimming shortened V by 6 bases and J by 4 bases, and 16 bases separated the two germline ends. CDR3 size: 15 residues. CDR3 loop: CASSASGGANQPQHF. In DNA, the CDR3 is TGTGCCAGCAGCGCCTCTGGAGGAGCAAATCAGCCCCAGCATTTT.

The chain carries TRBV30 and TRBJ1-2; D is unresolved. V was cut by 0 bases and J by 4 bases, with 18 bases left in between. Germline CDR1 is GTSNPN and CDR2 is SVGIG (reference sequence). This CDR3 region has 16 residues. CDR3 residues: CAWSVLGVGPSYGYTF. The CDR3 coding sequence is TGTGCCTGGAGTGTACTAGGAGTCGGGCCAAGCTATGGCTACACCTTC. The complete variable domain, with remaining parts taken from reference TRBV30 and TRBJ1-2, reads SQTIHQWPATLVQPVGSPLSLECTVEGTSNPNLYWYRQAAGRGLQLLFYSVGIGQISSEVPQNLSASRPQDRQFILSSKKLLLSDSGFYLCAWSVLGVGPSYGYTFGSGTRLTVV.

CDR3 sequence reads: CASSEYRGPGETQYF. The CDR3 DNA sequence: TGTGCCAGCAGTGAATACAGGGGGCCGGGAGAGACCCAGTACTTC. The genes are TRBV25-1 and TRBJ2-5; 8 nucleotides agree with TRBD1. The J segment lost 4 bases and the V segment lost 0 bases, leaving 4 bases of the junction unmatched. CDR3 size: 15 residues. Germline lookup yields CDR1 MGHDK and CDR2 SYGVNS.

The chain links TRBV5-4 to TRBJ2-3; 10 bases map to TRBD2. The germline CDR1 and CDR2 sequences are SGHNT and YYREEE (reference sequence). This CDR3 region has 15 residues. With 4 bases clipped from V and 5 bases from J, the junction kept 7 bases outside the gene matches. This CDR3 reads CASSIETSGLDTQYF. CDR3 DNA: TGTGCCAGCAGCATTGAGACTAGCGGGCTAGATACGCAGTATTTT.

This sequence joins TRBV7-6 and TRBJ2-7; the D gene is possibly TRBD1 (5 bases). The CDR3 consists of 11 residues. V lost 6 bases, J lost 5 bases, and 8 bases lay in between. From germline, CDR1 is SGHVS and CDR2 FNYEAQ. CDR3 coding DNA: TGTGCCAGCAGTCTAGGGGACGAGCAGTACTTC. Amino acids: CASSLGDEQYF. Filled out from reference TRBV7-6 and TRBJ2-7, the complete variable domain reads GAGVSQSPRYKVTKRGQDVALRCDPISGHVSLYWYRQALGQGPEFLTYFNYEAQQDKSGLPNDRFSAERPEGSISTLTIQRTEQRDSAMYRCASSLGDEQYFGPGTRLTVT.

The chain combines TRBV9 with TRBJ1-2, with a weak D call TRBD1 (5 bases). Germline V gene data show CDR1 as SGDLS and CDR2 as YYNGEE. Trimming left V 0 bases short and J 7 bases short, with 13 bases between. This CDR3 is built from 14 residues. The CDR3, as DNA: TGTGCCAGCAGCGTAGGGACACCATGGCGTGGCTACACCTTC. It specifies CASSVGTPWRGYTF. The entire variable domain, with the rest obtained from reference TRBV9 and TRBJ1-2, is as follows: DSGVTQTPKHLITATGQRVTLRCSPRSGDLSVYWYQQSLDQGLQFLIQYYNGEERAKGNILERFSAQQFPDLHSELNLSSLELGDSALYFCASSVGTPWRGYTFGSGTRLTVV.

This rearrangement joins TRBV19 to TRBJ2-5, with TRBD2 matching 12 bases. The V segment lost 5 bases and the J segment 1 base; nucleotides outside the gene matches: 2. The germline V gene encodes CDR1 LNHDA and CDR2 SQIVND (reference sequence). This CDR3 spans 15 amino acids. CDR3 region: CASSRTSGIQETQYF. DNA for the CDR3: TGTGCCAGTAGTCGGACTAGCGGGATCCAAGAGACCCAGTACTTC.

CDR3 sequence reads: CASSRSPGGNTGELFF. CDR3 bases: TGTGCCAGCAGTCGGAGTCCAGGGGGGAACACCGGGGAGCTGTTTTTT. The chain recombines TRBV2 with TRBJ2-2; 7 bases align to TRBD1. The CDR3 runs 16 residues. Germline V gives CDR1 SNHLY, CDR2 FYNNEI. V shed 5 bases and J 1 base; nucleotides not matched to a gene: 7.

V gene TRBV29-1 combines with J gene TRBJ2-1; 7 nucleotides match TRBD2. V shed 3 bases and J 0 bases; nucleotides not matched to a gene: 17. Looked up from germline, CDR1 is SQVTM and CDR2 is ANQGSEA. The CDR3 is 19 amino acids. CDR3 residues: CSVEVGGLADFHSYNEQFF. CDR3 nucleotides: TGCAGCGTTGAGGTGGGTGGGCTAGCGGACTTTCACTCCTACAATGAGCAGTTCTTC.

The CDR3 loop reads CAWNTGGAQYF. The DNA for the CDR3 is TGTGCCTGGAATACGGGGGGGGCCCAGTACTTC. This sequence joins TRBV30 and TRBJ2-5; 8 positions match TRBD2. Germline V gives CDR1 GTSNPN, CDR2 SVGIG (reference sequence). The CDR3 is 11 residues long. J lost 9 bases, V lost 4 bases, and 4 bases had no gene match. The whole variable domain, filled in from reference TRBV30 and TRBJ2-5, reads SQTIHQWPATLVQPVGSPLSLECTVEGTSNPNLYWYRQAAGRGLQLLFYSVGIGQISSEVPQNLSASRPQDRQFILSSKKLLLSDSGFYLCAWNTGGAQYFGPGTRLLVL.

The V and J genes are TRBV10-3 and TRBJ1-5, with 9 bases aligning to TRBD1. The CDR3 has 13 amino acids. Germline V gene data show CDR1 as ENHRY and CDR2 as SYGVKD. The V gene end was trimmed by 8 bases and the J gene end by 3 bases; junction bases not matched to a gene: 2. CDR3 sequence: CAIRDRVNQPQHF. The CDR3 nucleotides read TGTGCCATCCGGGACAGGGTCAATCAGCCCCAGCATTTT.

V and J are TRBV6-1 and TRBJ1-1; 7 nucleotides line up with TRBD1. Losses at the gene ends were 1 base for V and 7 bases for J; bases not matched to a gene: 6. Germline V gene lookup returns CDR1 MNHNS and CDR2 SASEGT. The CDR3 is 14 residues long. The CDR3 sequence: CASSEVRGQGEAFF. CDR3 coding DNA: TGTGCCAGCAGTGAAGTGAGGGGGCAAGGTGAAGCTTTCTTT.

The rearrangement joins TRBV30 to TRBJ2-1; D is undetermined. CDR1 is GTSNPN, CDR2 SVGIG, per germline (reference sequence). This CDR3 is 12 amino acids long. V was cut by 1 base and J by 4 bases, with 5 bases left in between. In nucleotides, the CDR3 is TGTGCCTGGAGTGGACATTACAATGAGCAGTTCTTC. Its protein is CAWSGHYNEQFF.

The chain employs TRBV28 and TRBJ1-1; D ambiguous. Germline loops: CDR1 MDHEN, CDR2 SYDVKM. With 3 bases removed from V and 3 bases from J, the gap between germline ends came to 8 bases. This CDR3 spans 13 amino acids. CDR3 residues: CASSLTRDTEAFF. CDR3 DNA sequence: TGTGCCAGCAGTTTGACGCGGGACACTGAAGCTTTCTTT.

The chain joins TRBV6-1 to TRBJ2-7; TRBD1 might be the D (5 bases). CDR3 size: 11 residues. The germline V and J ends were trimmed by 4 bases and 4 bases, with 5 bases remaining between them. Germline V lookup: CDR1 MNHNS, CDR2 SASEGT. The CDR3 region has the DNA TGTGCCAGCAGTGGACAGTACGAGCAGTACTTC. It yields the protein CASSGQYEQYF.

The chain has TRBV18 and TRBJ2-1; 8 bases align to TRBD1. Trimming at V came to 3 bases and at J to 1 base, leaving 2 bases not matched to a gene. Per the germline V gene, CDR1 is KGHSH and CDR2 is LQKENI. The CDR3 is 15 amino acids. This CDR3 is CASSPDRVSYNEQFF. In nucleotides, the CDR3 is TGTGCCAGCTCACCGGACAGGGTGTCCTACAATGAGCAGTTCTTC.

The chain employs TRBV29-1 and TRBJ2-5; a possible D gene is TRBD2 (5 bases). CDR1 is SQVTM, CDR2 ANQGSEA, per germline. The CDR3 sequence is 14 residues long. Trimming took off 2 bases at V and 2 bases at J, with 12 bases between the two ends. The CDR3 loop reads CSVENRETQETQYF. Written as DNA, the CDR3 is TGCAGCGTTGAAAATAGGGAGACACAAGAGACCCAGTACTTC.

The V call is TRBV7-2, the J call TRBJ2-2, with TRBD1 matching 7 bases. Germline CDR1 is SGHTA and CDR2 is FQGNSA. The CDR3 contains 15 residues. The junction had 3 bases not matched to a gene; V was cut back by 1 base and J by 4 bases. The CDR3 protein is CASSLDRGVTGELFF. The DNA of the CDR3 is TGTGCCAGCAGCTTAGACAGGGGCGTCACCGGGGAGCTGTTTTTT. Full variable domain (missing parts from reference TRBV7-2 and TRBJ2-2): GAGVSQSPSNKVTEKGKDVELRCDPISGHTALYWYRQSLGQGLEFLIYFQGNSAPDKSGLPSDRFSAERTGGSVSTLTIQRTQQEDSAVYLCASSLDRGVTGELFFGEGSRLTVL.

This chain's CDR3 is CSVDSGQGADTQYF. Written as DNA, the CDR3 is TGCAGCGTTGACTCCGGACAGGGGGCCGATACGCAGTATTTT. J is TRBJ2-3 and V is TRBV29-1; 11 bases are shared with TRBD1. CDR1 is SQVTM and CDR2 is ANQGSEA in the germline V gene. The CDR3 is 14 amino acids. The ends lost 3 bases at V and 6 bases at J; junction bases unmatched: 5.

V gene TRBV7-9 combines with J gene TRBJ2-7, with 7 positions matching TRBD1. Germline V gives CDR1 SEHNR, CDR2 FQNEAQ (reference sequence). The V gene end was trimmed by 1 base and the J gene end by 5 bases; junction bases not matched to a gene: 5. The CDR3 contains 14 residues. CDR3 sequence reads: CASSLVATGHEQYF. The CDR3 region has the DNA TGTGCCAGCAGCTTAGTCGCGACAGGGCACGAGCAGTACTTC.

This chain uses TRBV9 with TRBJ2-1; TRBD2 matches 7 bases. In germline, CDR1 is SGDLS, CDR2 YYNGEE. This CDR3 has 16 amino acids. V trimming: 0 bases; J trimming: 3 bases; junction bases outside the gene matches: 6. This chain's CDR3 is CASSVEGSGFYNEQFF. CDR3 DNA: TGTGCCAGCAGCGTAGAGGGTAGCGGGTTCTACAATGAGCAGTTCTTC.

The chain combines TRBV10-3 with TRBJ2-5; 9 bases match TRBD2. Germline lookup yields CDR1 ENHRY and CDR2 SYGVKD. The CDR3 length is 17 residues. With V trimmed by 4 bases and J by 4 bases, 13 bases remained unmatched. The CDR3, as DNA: TGTGCCATCAGTGTGGCGGGAGGGACCACGGGGGCAGAGACCCAGTACTTC. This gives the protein CAISVAGGTTGAETQYF.

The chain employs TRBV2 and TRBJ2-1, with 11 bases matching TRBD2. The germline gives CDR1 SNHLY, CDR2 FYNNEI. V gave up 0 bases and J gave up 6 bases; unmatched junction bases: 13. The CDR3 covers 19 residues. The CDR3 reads CASSEALTGTGTSGNEQFF. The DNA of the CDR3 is TGTGCCAGCAGTGAAGCGCTTACGGGAACCGGGACTAGCGGCAATGAGCAGTTCTTC.

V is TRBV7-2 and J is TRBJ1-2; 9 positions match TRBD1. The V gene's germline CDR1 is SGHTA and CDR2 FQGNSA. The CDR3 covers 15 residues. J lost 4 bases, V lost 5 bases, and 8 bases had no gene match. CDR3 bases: TGTGCCAGCAGCGGTACAGGGGGCGTGGGCTATGGCTACACCTTC. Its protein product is CASSGTGGVGYGYTF.

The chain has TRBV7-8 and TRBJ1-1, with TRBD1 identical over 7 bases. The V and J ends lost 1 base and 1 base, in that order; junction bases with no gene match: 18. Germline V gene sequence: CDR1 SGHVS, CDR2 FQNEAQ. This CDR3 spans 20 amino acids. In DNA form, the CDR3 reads TGTGCCAGCAGCTTAGTAGGTCGTTTTGTGGTCGGACAGGCGAACACTGAAGCTTTCTTT. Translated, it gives CASSLVGRFVVGQANTEAFF.

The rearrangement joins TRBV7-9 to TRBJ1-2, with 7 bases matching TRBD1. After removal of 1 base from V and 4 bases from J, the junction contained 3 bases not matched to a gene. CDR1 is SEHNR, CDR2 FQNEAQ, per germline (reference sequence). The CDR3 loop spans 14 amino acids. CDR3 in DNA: TGTGCCAGCAGCTTAGATTACAGGGGCTATGGCTACACCTTC. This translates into CASSLDYRGYGYTF. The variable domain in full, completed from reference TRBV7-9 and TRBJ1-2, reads DTGVSQNPRHKITKRGQNVTFRCDPISEHNRLYWYRQTLGQGPEFLTYFQNEAQLEKSRLLSDRFSAERPKGSFSTLEIQRTEQGDSAMYLCASSLDYRGYGYTFGSGTRLTVV.